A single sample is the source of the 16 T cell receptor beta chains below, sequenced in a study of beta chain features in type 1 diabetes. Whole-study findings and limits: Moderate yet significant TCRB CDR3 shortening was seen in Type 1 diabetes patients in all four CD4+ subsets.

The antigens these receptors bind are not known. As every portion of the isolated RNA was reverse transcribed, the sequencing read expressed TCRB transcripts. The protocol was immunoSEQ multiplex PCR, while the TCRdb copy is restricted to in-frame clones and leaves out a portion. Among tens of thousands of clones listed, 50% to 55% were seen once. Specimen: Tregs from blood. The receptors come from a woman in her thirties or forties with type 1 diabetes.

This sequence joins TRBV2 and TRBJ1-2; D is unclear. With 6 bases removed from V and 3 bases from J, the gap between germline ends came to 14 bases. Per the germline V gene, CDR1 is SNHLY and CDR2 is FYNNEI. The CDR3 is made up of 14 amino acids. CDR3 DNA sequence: TGTGCCAGCAGAGTTGGAGGAGGTTACTATGGCTACACCTTC. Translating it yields CASRVGGGYYGYTF.

The CDR3 coding sequence is TGTGCCAGCAGTGCCCGGACTAGCGGATACGAGCAGTACTTC. Amino acids: CASSARTSGYEQYF. This chain links TRBV25-1 with TRBJ2-7, with 10 bases lining up with TRBD2. Per germline, CDR1 MGHDK and CDR2 SYGVNS. V shed 4 bases and J 4 bases; nucleotides not matched to a gene: 4. The CDR3 spans 14 residues.

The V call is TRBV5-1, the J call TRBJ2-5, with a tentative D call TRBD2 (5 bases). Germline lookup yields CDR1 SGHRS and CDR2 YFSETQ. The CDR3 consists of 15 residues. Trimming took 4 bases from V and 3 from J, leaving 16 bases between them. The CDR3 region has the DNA TGCGCCAGCAGCCCGGGGTGGGGAAGGGAAGAGACCCAGTACTTC. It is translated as CASSPGWGREETQYF.

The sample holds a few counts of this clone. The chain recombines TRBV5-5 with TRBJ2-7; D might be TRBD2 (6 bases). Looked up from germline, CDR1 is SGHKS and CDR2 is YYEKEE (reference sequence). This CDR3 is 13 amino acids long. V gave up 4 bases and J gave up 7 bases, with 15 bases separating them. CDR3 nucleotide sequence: TGTGCCAGCAGCCCCGGGACTTCGGATGAGCAGTACTTC. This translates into CASSPGTSDEQYF.

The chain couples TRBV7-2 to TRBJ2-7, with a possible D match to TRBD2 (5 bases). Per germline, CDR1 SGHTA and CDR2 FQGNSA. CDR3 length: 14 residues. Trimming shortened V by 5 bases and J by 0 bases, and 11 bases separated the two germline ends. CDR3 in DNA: TGTGCCAGCAGCACACGGGGAGTCTCCTACGAGCAGTACTTC. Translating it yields CASSTRGVSYEQYF.

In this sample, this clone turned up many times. The CDR3 coding sequence is TGTGCCAGCAGCCTACAGGGCTGGGAGACCCAGTACTTC. It is translated as CASSLQGWETQYF. The rearrangement links TRBV7-9 to TRBJ2-5, with D maybe TRBD1 (6 bases). This CDR3 spans 13 amino acids. Trimming left V 5 bases short and J 5 bases short, with 12 bases between. CDR1 and CDR2 from the germline V gene are SEHNR and FQNEAQ (reference sequence).

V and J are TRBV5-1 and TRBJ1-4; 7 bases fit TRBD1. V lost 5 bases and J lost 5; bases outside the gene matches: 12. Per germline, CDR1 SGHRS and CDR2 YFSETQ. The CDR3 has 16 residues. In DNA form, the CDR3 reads TGCGCCAGCAGTCGGGGGACAGCTGGACCGAATGAAAAACTGTTTTTT. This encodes CASSRGTAGPNEKLFF.

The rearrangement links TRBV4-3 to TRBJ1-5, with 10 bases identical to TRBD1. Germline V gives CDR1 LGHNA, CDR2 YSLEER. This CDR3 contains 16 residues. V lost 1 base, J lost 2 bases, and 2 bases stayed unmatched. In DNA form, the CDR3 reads TGCGCCAGCAGCCAAGGGACAGGGGGTGGCAATCAGCCCCAGCATTTT. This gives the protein CASSQGTGGGNQPQHF.

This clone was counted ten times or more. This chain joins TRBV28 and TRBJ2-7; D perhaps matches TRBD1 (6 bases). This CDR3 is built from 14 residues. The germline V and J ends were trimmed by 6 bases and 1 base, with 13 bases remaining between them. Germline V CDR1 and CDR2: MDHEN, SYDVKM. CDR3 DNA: TGTGCCAGCAGACTCGCCGGGACATCCTACGAGCAGTACTTC. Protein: CASRLAGTSYEQYF.

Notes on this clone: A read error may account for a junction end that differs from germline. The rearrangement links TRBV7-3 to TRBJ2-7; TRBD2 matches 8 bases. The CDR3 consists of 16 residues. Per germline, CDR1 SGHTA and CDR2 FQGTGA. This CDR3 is CASSLTGAGDSYKQYF. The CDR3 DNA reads TGTGCCAGCAGCTTAACGGGAGCGGGGGATTCCTACAAGCAGTACTTC.

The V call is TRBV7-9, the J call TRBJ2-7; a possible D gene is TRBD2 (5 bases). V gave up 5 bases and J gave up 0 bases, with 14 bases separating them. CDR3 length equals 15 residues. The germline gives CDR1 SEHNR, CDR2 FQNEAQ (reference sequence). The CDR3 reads CASSPLGRSSYEQYF. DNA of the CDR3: TGTGCCAGCAGCCCACTAGGTAGGAGCTCCTACGAGCAGTACTTC.

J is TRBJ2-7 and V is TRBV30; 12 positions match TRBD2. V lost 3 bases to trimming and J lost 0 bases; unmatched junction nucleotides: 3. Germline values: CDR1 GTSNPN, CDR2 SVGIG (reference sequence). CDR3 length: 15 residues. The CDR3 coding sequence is TGTGCCTGGAGGATGACTAGCGGGAGCTCCTACGAGCAGTACTTC. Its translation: CAWRMTSGSSYEQYF. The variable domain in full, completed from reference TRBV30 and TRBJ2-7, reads SQTIHQWPATLVQPVGSPLSLECTVEGTSNPNLYWYRQAAGRGLQLLFYSVGIGQISSEVPQNLSASRPQDRQFILSSKKLLLSDSGFYLCAWRMTSGSSYEQYFGPGTRLTVT.

This chain's CDR3 is CASSFSQGSEQYF. In DNA form, the CDR3 reads TGTGCCAGCAGCTTCTCACAGGGCTCCGAGCAGTACTTC. The gene calls are TRBV7-2 and TRBJ2-7, with D perhaps TRBD1 (6 bases). Trimming took 3 bases from V and 6 from J, leaving 12 bases between them. The germline V gene encodes CDR1 SGHTA and CDR2 FQGNSA. The CDR3 sequence is 13 residues long.

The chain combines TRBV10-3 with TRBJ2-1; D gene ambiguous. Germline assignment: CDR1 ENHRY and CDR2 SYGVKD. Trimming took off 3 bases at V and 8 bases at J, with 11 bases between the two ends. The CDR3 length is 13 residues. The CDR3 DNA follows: TGTGCCATCAGTGACCTCCCCGGAGATGAGCAGTTCTTC. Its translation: CAISDLPGDEQFF.

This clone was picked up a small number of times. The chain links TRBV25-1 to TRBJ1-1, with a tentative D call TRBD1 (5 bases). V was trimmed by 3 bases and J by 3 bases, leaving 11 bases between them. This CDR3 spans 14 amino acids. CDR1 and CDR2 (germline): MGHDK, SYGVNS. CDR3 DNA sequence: TGTGCCAGCAGTGAGCCAGGGTGGGACACTGAAGCTTTCTTT. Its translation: CASSEPGWDTEAFF.

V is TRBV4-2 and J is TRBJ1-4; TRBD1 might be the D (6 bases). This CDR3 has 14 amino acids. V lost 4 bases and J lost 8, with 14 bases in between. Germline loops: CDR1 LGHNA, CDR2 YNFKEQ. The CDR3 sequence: CASSRAGAQEKLFF. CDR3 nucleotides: TGTGCCAGCAGCCGAGCGGGGGCGCAGGAAAAACTGTTTTTT.